A selection of T cell receptor beta chains follows, all from one sample in a study of cytomegalovirus exposure and HLA in healthy donors. The assay was immunoSEQ multiplex PCR, and TCRdb's table has in-frame clones only and misses some. The sample shows 70,000 to 90,000 clones, just under 85% of them seen only once. The sequenced sample was PBMCs. The source is a man aged 25-40 years in good health and CMV-seronegative. The CDR3 runs from the conserved cysteine through the conserved F or W. The D gene is left open where the match is weak. Expanded clones are given a class, and other clones once, few, many or no size at all.

V: TRBV5-4; size: .; D: TRBD2; J: TRBJ2-1; CDR3: CASSGPGLGNEQFF; DNA: TGTGCCAGCAGCGGACCGGGACTAGGCAATGAGCAGTTCTTC
V: TRBV19; size: few; D: .; J: TRBJ1-1; CDR3: CASSMTGRSGAFF; DNA: TGTGCCAGTAGTATGACAGGACGGTCCGGAGCTTTCTTT
V: TRBV28; size: .; D: .; J: TRBJ1-2; CDR3: CASSLENRVGYGYTF; DNA: TGTGCCAGCAGTTTGGAGAACAGGGTCGGCTATGGCTACACCTTC
V: TRBV9; size: .; D: .; J: TRBJ2-3; CDR3: CASSVGPTDTQYF; DNA: TGTGCCAGCAGCGTGGGCCCCACAGATACGCAGTATTTT
V: TRBV5-6; size: few; D: .; J: TRBJ2-7; CDR3: CASTRGGEQYF; DNA: TGTGCCAGCACCCGAGGGGGAGAGCAGTACTTC
V: TRBV11-1; size: .; D: TRBD1; J: TRBJ2-1; CDR3: CASSPRTGSSYNEQFF; DNA: TGTGCCAGCAGCCCACGGACAGGTAGCTCCTACAATGAGCAGTTCTTC
V: TRBV7-2; size: once; D: TRBD1; J: TRBJ2-7; CDR3: CASSPGTGSYEQYF; DNA: TGTGCCAGCAGCCCCGGGACAGGATCCTACGAGCAGTACTTC
V: TRBV14; size: .; D: .; J: TRBJ2-1; CDR3: CASSQVRLASDYEQFF; DNA: TGTGCCAGCAGCCAAGTTCGGCTAGCTTCGGACTATGAGCAGTTCTTC
V: TRBV27; size: .; D: .; J: TRBJ2-5; CDR3: CASSPPSVTGNVIETQYF; DNA: TGTGCCAGCAGCCCTCCGAGCGTAACGGGAAATGTTATTGAGACCCAGTACTTC
V: TRBV19; size: once; D: .; J: TRBJ2-2; CDR3: CASTKTGARAGDTGELFF; DNA: TGTGCCAGTACCAAGACAGGAGCCCGGGCAGGCGACACCGGGGAGCTGTTTTTT
V: TRBV30; size: .; D: .; J: TRBJ1-1; CDR3: CAYGDTEAFF; DNA: TGTGCCTACGGGGATACTGAAGCTTTCTTT
V: TRBV4-2; size: .; D: .; J: TRBJ1-1; CDR3: CASSQDGGGANEAFF; DNA: TGTGCCAGCAGCCAAGATGGCGGGGGCGCGAATGAAGCTTTCTTT
V: TRBV28; size: .; D: .; J: TRBJ1-2; CDR3: CASSPERAVSGYTF; DNA: TGTGCCAGCAGTCCCGAGAGGGCCGTTAGTGGCTACACCTTC
V: TRBV14; size: .; D: TRBD1; J: TRBJ1-2; CDR3: CASSPDRTGYGYTF; DNA: TGTGCCAGCAGCCCCGACAGGACAGGTTATGGCTACACCTTC
V: TRBV7-2; size: .; D: .; J: TRBJ1-2; CDR3: CASSPDNSNYGYTF; DNA: TGTGCCAGCAGCCCGGACAACTCGAACTATGGCTACACCTTC
V: TRBV2; size: few; D: .; J: TRBJ1-4; CDR3: CASSPQGGEKLFF; DNA: TGTGCCAGCAGTCCGCAGGGAGGTGAAAAACTGTTTTTT
V: TRBV7-3; size: .; D: TRBD1; J: TRBJ2-1; CDR3: CASSLDRADNEQFF; DNA: TGTGCCAGCAGCTTAGACAGGGCAGACAATGAGCAGTTCTTC
V: TRBV4-1; size: .; D: TRBD1; J: TRBJ2-3; CDR3: CASSRDRATDTQYF; DNA: TGCGCCAGCAGCCGAGACAGGGCCACAGATACGCAGTATTTT
V: TRBV4-1; size: .; D: .; J: TRBJ2-6; CDR3: CASSLRREALSGANVLTF; DNA: TGCGCCAGCAGCCTGAGACGGGAAGCCCTCTCTGGGGCCAACGTCCTGACTTTC
V: TRBV5-6; size: .; D: .; J: TRBJ1-6; CDR3: CASSPRGSYNSPLHF; DNA: TGTGCCAGCAGCCCTAGGGGCTCCTATAATTCACCCCTCCACTTT
V: TRBV1; size: .; D: .; J: TRBJ1-4; CDR3: CTSSQDLGFRGPFEKLFF; DNA: TGCACCAGCAGCCAAGATCTTGGTTTTAGGGGGCCGTTTGAAAAACTGTTTTTT
V: TRBV4-3; size: few; D: .; J: TRBJ1-6; CDR3: CASSQDTGHYNSPLHF; DNA: TGCGCCAGCAGCCAAGATACGGGACACTATAATTCACCCCTCCACTTT
V: TRBV5-6; size: .; D: .; J: TRBJ1-3; CDR3: CASTDDIGNTIYF; DNA: TGTGCCAGCACCGACGACATTGGAAACACCATATATTTT
V: TRBV10-3; size: .; D: TRBD1; J: TRBJ1-6; CDR3: CAIRGTGVSSPLHF; DNA: TGTGCCATCAGGGGGACAGGGGTGAGTTCACCCCTCCACTTT
V: TRBV5-4; size: .; D: .; J: TRBJ1-3; CDR3: CASSLEQGSGNTIYF; DNA: TGTGCCAGCAGCTTGGAACAGGGCTCTGGAAACACCATATATTTT
V: TRBV4-3; size: .; D: .; J: TRBJ1-3; CDR3: CASSQLVDSGNTIYF; DNA: TGCGCCAGCAGCCAACTAGTAGACTCTGGAAACACCATATATTTT